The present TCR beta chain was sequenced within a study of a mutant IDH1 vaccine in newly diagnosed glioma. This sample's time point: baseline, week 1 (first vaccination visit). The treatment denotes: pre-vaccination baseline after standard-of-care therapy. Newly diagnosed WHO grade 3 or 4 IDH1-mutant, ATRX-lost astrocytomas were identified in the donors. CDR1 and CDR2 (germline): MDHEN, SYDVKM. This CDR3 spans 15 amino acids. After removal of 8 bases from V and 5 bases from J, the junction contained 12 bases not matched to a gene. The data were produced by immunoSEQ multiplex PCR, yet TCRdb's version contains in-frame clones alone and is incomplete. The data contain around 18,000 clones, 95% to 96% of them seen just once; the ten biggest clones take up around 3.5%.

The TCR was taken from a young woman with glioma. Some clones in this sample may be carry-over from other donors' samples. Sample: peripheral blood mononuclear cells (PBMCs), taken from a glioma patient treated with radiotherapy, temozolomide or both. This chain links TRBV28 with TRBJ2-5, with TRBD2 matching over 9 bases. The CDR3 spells CASLQGGRARETQYF. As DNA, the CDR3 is TGTGCCAGCTTACAGGGCGGGAGGGCCCGTGAGACCCAGTACTTC.